Listed below are T cell receptor beta chains from one sample, sequenced in a study of shared clonotypes between healthy human individuals. Data came from immunoSEQ multiplex PCR; TCRdb stores just in-frame clones and leaves some out. The table lists around 2.1 million clones, about 92% of them singletons. Source material: naive CD8+ T cells from PBMCs. Source of these receptors: a young man in good health. Some clones in this sample may be carry-over from other donors' samples. The CDR3 runs from the conserved cysteine through the conserved F or W. The order of the fields is V gene, clone size, J gene, D gene, CDR3 protein, CDR3 DNA. D genes are given only for firm matches. The size field is filled for only some rows; it gives once, few, many or a size class.

v_call: TRBV27; clone_size: .; j_call: TRBJ2-7; d_call: TRBD1; cdr3_aa: CASSVGTGAYEQYF; cdr3_nt: TGTGCCAGCAGCGTCGGGACAGGGGCCTACGAGCAGTACTTC
v_call: TRBV7-6; clone_size: .; j_call: TRBJ2-1; d_call: TRBD1; cdr3_aa: CASSPRTGGFSDEQFF; cdr3_nt: TGTGCCAGCAGCCCCAGGACAGGGGGCTTCTCGGATGAGCAGTTCTTC
v_call: TRBV9; clone_size: once; j_call: TRBJ2-7; d_call: TRBD2; cdr3_aa: CASSVGVAGGWGYEQYF; cdr3_nt: TGTGCCAGCAGCGTAGGGGTAGCGGGAGGTTGGGGCTACGAGCAGTACTTC
v_call: TRBV28; clone_size: .; j_call: TRBJ2-5; d_call: TRBD2; cdr3_aa: CASNLGGTGETQYF; cdr3_nt: TGTGCCAGCAACTTGGGGGGGACGGGAGAGACCCAGTACTTC
v_call: TRBV6-1; clone_size: .; j_call: TRBJ2-3; d_call: TRBD2; cdr3_aa: CASSADLPGLLTDTQYF; cdr3_nt: TGTGCCAGCAGTGCAGATTTACCGGGACTACTCACAGATACGCAGTATTTT
v_call: TRBV28; clone_size: .; j_call: TRBJ1-4; d_call: TRBD1; cdr3_aa: CASSLQTGVQEKLFF; cdr3_nt: TGTGCCAGCAGTTTACAAACAGGGGTTCAGGAAAAACTGTTTTTT
v_call: TRBV28; clone_size: .; j_call: TRBJ2-3; d_call: .; cdr3_aa: CASSPGVGDTQYF; cdr3_nt: TGTGCCAGCAGTCCCGGTGTGGGAGATACGCAGTATTTT
v_call: TRBV11-2; clone_size: .; j_call: TRBJ2-7; d_call: .; cdr3_aa: CASGHDSYEQYF; cdr3_nt: TGTGCCAGCGGGCATGACTCCTACGAGCAGTACTTC
v_call: TRBV7-3; clone_size: .; j_call: TRBJ2-1; d_call: .; cdr3_aa: CASSQTPLDLNEQFF; cdr3_nt: TGTGCCAGCAGCCAAACCCCGTTGGACCTCAATGAGCAGTTCTTC
v_call: TRBV6-5; clone_size: .; j_call: TRBJ1-6; d_call: TRBD1; cdr3_aa: CASSYRDRGSPLHF; cdr3_nt: TGTGCCAGCAGTTACCGGGACAGGGGTTCACCCCTCCACTTT
v_call: TRBV7-8; clone_size: once; j_call: TRBJ1-4; d_call: TRBD1; cdr3_aa: CASSIPQGAREKLFF; cdr3_nt: TGTGCCAGCAGCATCCCCCAGGGGGCGCGGGAAAAACTGTTTTTT
v_call: TRBV28; clone_size: .; j_call: TRBJ1-5; d_call: .; cdr3_aa: CASRQPGSSNQPQHF; cdr3_nt: TGTGCCAGCAGACAACCCGGTAGTAGCAATCAGCCCCAGCATTTT
v_call: TRBV6-6; clone_size: .; j_call: TRBJ2-1; d_call: .; cdr3_aa: CASRNGGEQFF; cdr3_nt: TGTGCCAGCAGAAACGGCGGTGAGCAGTTCTTC
v_call: TRBV28; clone_size: .; j_call: TRBJ2-5; d_call: .; cdr3_aa: CASSPRRGASSSGKYQETQYF; cdr3_nt: TGTGCCAGCAGTCCCCGTCGGGGGGCGAGTTCTAGCGGAAAATACCAAGAGACCCAGTACTTC